Listed here is a single TCR beta chain. Germline V gene sequence: CDR1 LGHNT, CDR2 FRNRAP. V lost 6 bases, J lost 3 bases, and 7 bases lay in between. CDR3 length equals 12 residues. TCRdb's table, derived via immunoSEQ multiplex PCR, lists solely in-frame clones and lacks some. Of 2 million to 3 million clones listed, more than 80% are singletons. The sample comes from a study of shared clonotypes between healthy human individuals. Material for sequencing was naive CD4+ T cells sorted from blood. Subset specified: CD45RA+ positively selected. This sequence originates from a man in his late teens or twenties in good health. The chain recombines TRBV12-5 with TRBJ2-3, with no clear D. CDR3: CASGDTTDTQYF. The CDR3 coding sequence is TGTGCTAGTGGGGATACGACAGATACGCAGTATTTT.